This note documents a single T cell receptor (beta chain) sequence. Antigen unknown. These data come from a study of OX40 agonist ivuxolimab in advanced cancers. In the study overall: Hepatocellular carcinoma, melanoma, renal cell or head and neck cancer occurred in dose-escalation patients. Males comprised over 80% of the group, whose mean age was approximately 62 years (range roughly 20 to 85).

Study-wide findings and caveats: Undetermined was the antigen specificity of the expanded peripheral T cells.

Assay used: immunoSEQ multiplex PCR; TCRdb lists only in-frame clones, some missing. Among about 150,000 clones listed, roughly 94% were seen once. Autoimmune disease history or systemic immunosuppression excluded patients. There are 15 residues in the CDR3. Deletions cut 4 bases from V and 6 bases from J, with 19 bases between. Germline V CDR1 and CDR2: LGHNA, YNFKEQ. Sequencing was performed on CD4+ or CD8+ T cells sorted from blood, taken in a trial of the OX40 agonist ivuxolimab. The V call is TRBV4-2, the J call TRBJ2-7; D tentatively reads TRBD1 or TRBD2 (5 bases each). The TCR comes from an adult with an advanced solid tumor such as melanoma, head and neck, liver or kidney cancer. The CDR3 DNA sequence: TGTGCCAGCAGCCGGTCCGTTGGCTGGGGGAGCGAGCAGTACTTC. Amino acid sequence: CASSRSVGWGSEQYF.